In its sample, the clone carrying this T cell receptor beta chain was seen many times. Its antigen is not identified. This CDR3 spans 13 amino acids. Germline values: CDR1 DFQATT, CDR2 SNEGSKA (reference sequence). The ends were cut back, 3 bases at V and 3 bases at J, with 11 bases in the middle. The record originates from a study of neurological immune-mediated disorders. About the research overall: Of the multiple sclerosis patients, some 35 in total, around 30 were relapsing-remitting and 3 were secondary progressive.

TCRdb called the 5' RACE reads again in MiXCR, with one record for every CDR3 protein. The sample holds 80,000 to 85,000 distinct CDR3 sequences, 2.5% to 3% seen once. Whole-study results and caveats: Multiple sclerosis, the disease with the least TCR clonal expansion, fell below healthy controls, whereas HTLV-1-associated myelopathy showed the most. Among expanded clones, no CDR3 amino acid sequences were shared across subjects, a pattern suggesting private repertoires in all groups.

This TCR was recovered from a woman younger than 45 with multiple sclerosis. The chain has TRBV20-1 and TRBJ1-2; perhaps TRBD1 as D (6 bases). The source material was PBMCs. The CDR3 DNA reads TGCAGTGCTAGTCAGGGGCCCGACTATGGCTACACCTTC. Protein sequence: CSASQGPDYGYTF.